These 31 T cell receptor beta chains were all obtained from the same sample, sequenced in a study of glioma-infiltrating T cells (dated by TCRdb to 2015 to 2016). Sequenced using an Illumina MiSeq. The iRepertoire nested amplicon-rescue multiplex PCR (arm-PCR) platform was used to amplify TCR alpha and beta CDR3 regions from RNA. TCRdb reprocessed the public reads (quality trimming at Q25 with fastp, clone calling with MiXCR) and kept in-frame beta chains. When rows share a CDR3 protein, they turn into one entry using the most common DNA and genes. The sample table contains about 140,000 distinct CDR3 sequences; only one count was recorded for about 39% of them. Together, the top ten hold around a fifth of the sample. Material for sequencing was glioma tissue, nonneoplastic brain tissue, or PBMCs (not recorded which). The receptors come from a human donor with low-grade glioma or glioblastoma, undergoing nonglioma brain surgery, or in good health (not recorded which).

This clonotype was counted between two and nine times. The rearrangement links TRBV28 to TRBJ1-1, with D perhaps TRBD1 (5 bases). CDR1 and CDR2 (germline): MDHEN, SYDVKM. CDR3 length: 14 amino acids. The ends were cut back, 6 bases at V and 1 base at J, with 12 bases in the middle. CDR3 sequence: CASRPGQTNTEAFF. The CDR3 bases are TGTGCCAGCAGACCAGGACAAACGAACACTGAAGCTTTCTTT.

V is TRBV19 and J is TRBJ2-1; 8 bases map to TRBD2. CDR3 length: 16 residues. Germline values: CDR1 LNHDA, CDR2 SQIVND (reference sequence). With 4 bases clipped from V and 5 bases from J, the junction kept 10 bases outside the gene matches. DNA for the CDR3: TGTGCCAGTAGTACCTTAGCGGGACGACTGAACAATGAGCAGTTCTTC. Protein sequence: CASSTLAGRLNNEQFF.

This clonotype occurred a few times. The V call is TRBV20-1, the J call TRBJ2-5, with a weak D call TRBD2 (6 bases). Germline CDR1 is DFQATT and CDR2 is SNEGSKA (reference sequence). This CDR3 region has 11 residues. CDR3 region: CGLTRRETQYF. The CDR3 coding sequence is TGCGGACTGACTAGAAGAGAGACCCAGTACTTC.

The V gene is TRBV14, the J gene TRBJ2-7; the D gene is possibly TRBD1 (6 bases). Trimming stripped 0 bases from V and 12 bases from J, with 18 bases between. The length of the CDR3 is 14 residues. Germline values: CDR1 SGHDN, CDR2 FVKESK. Written as DNA, the CDR3 is TGTGCCAGCAGCCAAGATAAGGACAGCCCTTGGCGGTACTTC. Translation gives CASSQDKDSPWRYF.

The chain combines TRBV25-1 with TRBJ2-1, with D perhaps TRBD2 (5 bases). Trimming took 3 bases from V and 8 from J, leaving 20 bases between them. Germline CDR1 and CDR2: MGHDK and SYGVNS. There are 16 residues in the CDR3. The CDR3 DNA reads TGTGCCAGCAGTGATAGAACTAGTCGGAGAGCTGATGAGCAGTTCTTC. It specifies CASSDRTSRRADEQFF.

J is TRBJ1-2 and V is TRBV14, with D possibly being TRBD1 (5 bases). Germline V gene sequence: CDR1 SGHDN, CDR2 FVKESK. V lost 5 bases, J lost 8 bases, and 18 bases lay in between. The CDR3 covers 14 residues. The CDR3 here is CASSSKTRVGGYTF. The CDR3 DNA follows: TGTGCCAGCAGCTCGAAGACCAGGGTGGGGGGCTACACCTTC.

In its sample, this clonotype was seen a few times. J is TRBJ2-3 and V is TRBV19; 11 bases map to TRBD2. CDR1 is LNHDA and CDR2 is SQIVND in the germline V gene (reference sequence). Trimming removed 8 bases from V and 3 bases from J; junction bases left unmatched: 4. The CDR3 totals 14 residues. CDR3 sequence reads: CASQLAGATDTQYF. As DNA, the CDR3 is TGTGCCAGTCAACTAGCGGGAGCGACAGATACGCAGTATTTT.

This clonotype was picked up a small number of times. V gene TRBV28 combines with J gene TRBJ2-3, with D unresolved. In germline, CDR1 is MDHEN, CDR2 SYDVKM. This CDR3 has 13 residues. V lost 1 base and J 5 bases, leaving 7 bases between the germline ends. The CDR3 spells CASSLSQLDTQYF. CDR3 sequence (DNA): TGTGCCAGCAGTTTATCACAGCTAGATACGCAGTATTTT.

The chain couples TRBV28 to TRBJ1-2, with D unclear. CDR1 is MDHEN and CDR2 is SYDVKM in the germline V gene. CDR3 length equals 15 residues. Between the trimmed V and J ends, which lost 6 bases and 1 base, there was a span of 15 bases. CDR3 bases: TGTGCCAGCAGACCCGACACGTGGGGTAACTATGGCTACACCTTC. Translation: CASRPDTWGNYGYTF.

The chain couples TRBV28 to TRBJ1-2; D unresolved. The V end lost 8 bases, the J end lost 3 bases, and 7 bases lay between the germline ends. Germline assignment: CDR1 MDHEN and CDR2 SYDVKM. The CDR3 consists of 11 residues. The CDR3 bases are TGTGCCAGCTCGGAAGACTATGGCTACACCTTC. This encodes CASSEDYGYTF.

This clonotype was seen only once. Mismatch with germline at one junction end may stem from a read error. CDR3 sequence: CARSLAAPEAFF. The CDR3 bases are TGTGCCCGCAGCTTAGCCGCGCCCGAAGCTTTCTTT. The chain employs TRBV7-2 and TRBJ1-1, with D unresolved. Germline V gene lookup returns CDR1 SGHTA and CDR2 FQGNSA. The CDR3 has 12 residues.

This clonotype was observed a handful of times. This chain joins TRBV4-1 and TRBJ1-5; 9 bases are shared with TRBD1. This CDR3 comprises 15 residues. V lost 3 bases to trimming and J lost 5 bases; unmatched junction nucleotides: 5. From germline, CDR1 is MGHRA and CDR2 YSYEKL. DNA for the CDR3: TGCGCCAGCAGCCAGGGGGGACAGGGTCATCAGCCCCAGCATTTT. It codes for CASSQGGQGHQPQHF.

The chain links TRBV20-1 to TRBJ2-1; TRBD2 aligns across 8 bases. This CDR3 spans 17 amino acids. J was trimmed by 0 bases and V by 5 bases; bases with no gene match: 12. From germline, CDR1 is DFQATT and CDR2 SNEGSKA (reference sequence). The DNA for the CDR3 is TGCAGTGCTTCCCACATCGGGGGGGAGCACTCCTACAATGAGCAGTTCTTC. It translates to CSASHIGGEHSYNEQFF.

The chain employs TRBV28 and TRBJ2-5; D gene ambiguous. The germline gives CDR1 MDHEN, CDR2 SYDVKM. The CDR3 has 11 amino acids. Trimming left V 2 bases short and J 9 bases short, with 7 bases between. CDR3: CASSLSRAQYF. CDR3 bases: TGTGCCAGCAGTTTAAGCCGGGCCCAGTACTTC.

The rearrangement links TRBV19 to TRBJ1-1; 7 nucleotides line up with TRBD1. Germline V CDR1 and CDR2: LNHDA, SQIVND (reference sequence). The CDR3 totals 14 residues. V was pared by 9 bases and J by 1 base, with 8 bases of the junction left unmatched. The CDR3 DNA reads TGTGCCAGCAGACTGCAGGGGGGGAACACTGAAGCTTTCTTT. Protein: CASRLQGGNTEAFF.

As regards this clonotype: The junction differs from germline at one of its ends, possibly a read error. The chain has TRBV4-3 and TRBJ2-1; the D gene is possibly TRBD1 (6 bases). The CDR3 is 20 amino acids. Germline lookup yields CDR1 LGHNA and CDR2 YSLEER. In nucleotides, the CDR3 is TGCGCCAGCAACCAAGGAGGACAGAACAGTAAATCCCGGCCCTACAATGAGCAGTTCTTC. Its translation is CASNQGGQNSKSRPYNEQFF.

This clonotype was detected only once. This rearrangement joins TRBV3-1 to TRBJ2-7, with a tentative D call TRBD2 (6 bases). Trimming stripped 3 bases from V and 7 bases from J, with 10 bases between. CDR3 length equals 12 residues. Germline CDR1 and CDR2: LGHDT and YNNKEL (reference sequence). The CDR3 protein is CASSQTGEEQYF. The CDR3 DNA reads as TGTGCCAGCAGCCAGACGGGGGAAGAGCAGTACTTC.

This clonotype was seen a single time. The DNA for the CDR3 is TGTGCCAGCAGCGTAGAGGGGGAGACTGAAGCTTTCTTT. Protein sequence: CASSVEGETEAFF. The chain joins TRBV9 to TRBJ1-1; TRBD1 is a possible D gene (6 bases). The V gene lost 0 bases and the J gene lost 5 bases, with 8 bases spanning the gap. Germline V gene sequence: CDR1 SGDLS, CDR2 YYNGEE. This CDR3 has 13 amino acids.

The rearrangement links TRBV20-1 to TRBJ1-5; no clear D gene. This CDR3 contains 14 residues. CDR1 and CDR2 from the germline V gene are DFQATT and SNEGSKA (reference sequence). V was shortened by 6 bases and J by 0 bases, with 12 bases between the two germline ends. The CDR3 nucleotides read TGCAGTGCCACTGGCAAGGATAGCAATCAGCCCCAGCATTTT. It codes for CSATGKDSNQPQHF.

This rearrangement joins TRBV15 to TRBJ2-2; no reliable D call. V was pared by 3 bases and J by 6 bases, with 8 bases between. Germline CDR1 LNHNV, CDR2 YYDKDF (reference sequence). This CDR3 is built from 13 residues. The CDR3 DNA is TGTGCCACCAGCAGCCGAGTTGCCGGGGAGCTGTTTTTT. Its protein is CATSSRVAGELFF.

This chain connects TRBV7-2 to TRBJ1-4; D remains ambiguous. CDR1 and CDR2 (germline): SGHTA, FQGNSA. Between the trimmed V and J ends, which lost 4 bases and 10 bases, there was a span of 19 bases. The CDR3 has 15 amino acids. CDR3 DNA: TGTGCCAGCAGCTCCGCATCCGGGAAGACCGTAAAACTGTTTTTT. Protein sequence: CASSSASGKTVKLFF. Complete variable domain (other parts from reference TRBV7-2 and TRBJ1-4): GAGVSQSPSNKVTEKGKDVELRCDPISGHTALYWYRQSLGQGLEFLIYFQGNSAPDKSGLPSDRFSAERTGGSVSTLTIQRTQQEDSAVYLCASSSASGKTVKLFFGSGTQLSVL.

This chain joins TRBV7-2 and TRBJ1-1; no reliable D call. The CDR3 has 12 residues. Germline loops: CDR1 SGHTA, CDR2 FQGNSA. Trimming shortened V by 6 bases and J by 8 bases, and 13 bases separated the two germline ends. The CDR3 bases are TGTGCCAGCAGTCCAGGACGAGGAGAAGCTTTCTTT. Its translation: CASSPGRGEAFF.

The DNA for the CDR3 is TGTGCCAGCAAAACAGGGGGCCAGCCCCAGCATTTT. Amino acid sequence: CASKTGGQPQHF. This chain links TRBV27 with TRBJ1-5; TRBD1 aligns across 9 bases. This CDR3 is built from 12 residues. CDR1 and CDR2 (germline): MNHEY, SMNVEV (reference sequence). The V gene end was trimmed by 7 bases and the J gene end by 7 bases; junction bases not matched to a gene: 2.

This clonotype was recorded a few times. The rearrangement links TRBV4-3 to TRBJ2-5; D might be TRBD1 (5 bases). V was cut by 0 bases and J by 3 bases, with 8 bases left in between. Per germline, CDR1 LGHNA and CDR2 YSLEER. CDR3 length equals 14 residues. CDR3 region: CASSQESREETQYF. The CDR3 DNA reads as TGCGCCAGCAGCCAAGAATCCAGGGAAGAGACCCAGTACTTC.

The chain employs TRBV7-3 and TRBJ2-1; 7 bases match TRBD1. The CDR3 is 15 residues long. Per germline, CDR1 SGHTA and CDR2 FQGTGA. J lost 3 bases, V lost 5 bases, and 7 bases had no gene match. The CDR3: CASSPSGQHYNEQFF. The DNA of the CDR3 is TGTGCCAGCAGCCCATCGGGACAGCACTACAATGAGCAGTTCTTC.

Details on this clonotype: Possible read error: a much larger clone is one base away. The gene calls are TRBV27 and TRBJ2-3; perhaps TRBD1 as D (6 bases). The J call may be wrong; the DNA end is better matched by TRBJ1-5. This CDR3 spans 15 amino acids. The germline CDR1 and CDR2 sequences are MNHEY and SMNVEV (reference sequence). The CDR3 nucleotides read TGCGCCAGCAGCCAAGGACTAGCGAGGACAGATACGCAGCATTTT. Translating it yields CASSQGLARTDTQHF.

The chain has TRBV6-1 and TRBJ2-7, with 7 bases that match TRBD1. The germline CDR1 and CDR2 sequences are MNHNS and SASEGT. With V trimmed by 6 bases and J by 0 bases, 5 bases remained unmatched. The length of the CDR3 is 14 residues. CDR3 protein: CASRGQLSSYEQYF. In DNA form, the CDR3 reads TGTGCCAGCAGGGGACAGTTAAGCTCCTACGAGCAGTACTTC.

A word on this clonotype: One end of the junction is discordant with germline, which a read error may explain. This chain connects TRBV6-2 or TRBV6-3 to TRBJ2-7; TRBD1 is a possible D gene (6 bases). CDR3 length: 14 amino acids. Germline CDR1 and CDR2: MNHEY and SVGEGT. The CDR3 loop is CASSQQGGPYEKYF. CDR3 in DNA: TGTGCCAGCAGTCAACAGGGTGGACCCTACGAGAAGTACTTC.

The rearrangement links TRBV4-3 to TRBJ2-3; perhaps TRBD2 as D (7 bases). V was trimmed by 1 base and J by 2 bases, leaving 16 bases between them. The CDR3 totals 17 residues. Germline assignment: CDR1 LGHNA and CDR2 YSLEER. CDR3 protein: CASSQGGGSLNTDTQYF. For the CDR3, the DNA is TGCGCCAGCAGCCAAGGGGGGGGCTCTTTGAACACAGATACGCAGTATTTT.

This clonotype was counted between two and nine times. This sequence joins TRBV10-3 and TRBJ1-1; D remains ambiguous. V gave up 6 bases and J gave up 0 bases, with 11 bases separating them. The CDR3 is 14 residues long. Germline values: CDR1 ENHRY, CDR2 SYGVKD. CDR3 region: CAIRSYQMNTEAFF. The CDR3, as DNA: TGTGCCATCAGGAGTTACCAGATGAACACTGAAGCTTTCTTT.

This clonotype occurred a few times. The chain combines TRBV15 with TRBJ2-5; D gene ambiguous. V lost 2 bases, J lost 4 bases, and 8 bases lay in between. Per germline, CDR1 LNHNV and CDR2 YYDKDF (reference sequence). CDR3 length: 13 residues. The CDR3 is CATSRTPRETQYF. The DNA of the CDR3 is TGTGCCACCAGCAGAACGCCCAGAGAGACCCAGTACTTC.